The 10 T cell receptor beta chains below come from one sample, sequenced in a study of immune characterization of retroperitoneal liposarcoma (dated by TCRdb to between 2017 and 2020). Library preparation used PCR. Sequencing took place on a NextSeq 500. In TCRdb, the public reads were trimmed at Q25 with fastp and aligned with MiXCR, with productive beta chains retained. Under each unique CDR3 protein, matching rows form one entry showing the most common genes and DNA. This sample is represented by around 11,000 distinct CDR3 sequences; around a third of them were singletons. The ten largest clones capture about a tenth of the sample. Sequencing was done on a sample of tumor tissue. Receptors originate from a female donor with retroperitoneal liposarcoma.

This clonotype was observed a few times. The chain carries TRBV10-2 and TRBJ2-5; the D call may be TRBD1 or TRBD2 (6 bases each). This CDR3 comprises 13 residues. V lost 6 bases to trimming and J lost 2 bases, with 10 bases between them. Germline CDR1 WSHSY, CDR2 SAAADI. The CDR3 DNA is TGCGCCAGCAGGCAGGGGACTCAAGAGACCCAGTACTTC. Translating it yields CASRQGTQETQYF.

The rearrangement uses TRBV6-1 and TRBJ2-1; 11 positions agree with TRBD2. The V and J ends lost 11 bases and 7 bases, in that order; junction bases with no gene match: 7. Germline V gene lookup returns CDR1 MNHNS and CDR2 SASEGT. The CDR3 is 13 residues long. DNA for the CDR3: TGTGCCGGCCGACTAGCGGGAAGGAATGAGCAGTTCTTC. Translating it yields CAGRLAGRNEQFF.

V usage is TRBV6-2 or TRBV6-3 and J usage is TRBJ2-1; 12 bases match TRBD2. The end of the DNA aligns better with TRBJ2-7, so the J call may be wrong. The CDR3 spans 16 residues. From germline, CDR1 is MNHEY and CDR2 SVGEGT. CDR3 sequence: CASSPEALAGGSEQYF. The DNA of the CDR3 is TGTGCCAGCAGCCCCGAAGCCCTAGCGGGAGGGAGCGAGCAGTACTTC.

The chain employs TRBV6-5 and TRBJ2-1; a weak D match, TRBD2 (6 bases). V lost 2 bases and J lost 0, with 8 bases in between. Germline lookup yields CDR1 MNHEY and CDR2 SVGAGI. The length of the CDR3 is 15 residues. CDR3 coding DNA: TGTGCCAGCAGTTACGGAGGGGACTCCTACAATGAGCAGTTCTTC. Translation: CASSYGGDSYNEQFF.

The chain employs TRBV6-5 and TRBJ2-1; 7 bases are shared with TRBD2. CDR3 length: 15 amino acids. Per germline, CDR1 MNHEY and CDR2 SVGAGI. The J segment lost 4 bases and the V segment lost 3 bases, leaving 6 bases of the junction unmatched. CDR3: CASSYSWGGYNEQFF. CDR3 sequence (DNA): TGTGCCAGCAGTTATTCGTGGGGGGGGTACAATGAGCAGTTCTTC.

This clonotype appeared many times. The rearrangement links TRBV6-1 to TRBJ2-1; the D gene is possibly TRBD1 (6 bases). The J call may be wrong; the DNA end is better matched by TRBJ2-7. The CDR3 totals 15 residues. Germline V gene sequence: CDR1 MNHNS, CDR2 SASEGT. As DNA, the CDR3 is TGTGCCACCCGAAACAGGGATAGCTCCTACAATGAGCAGTACTTC. This gives the protein CATRNRDSSYNEQYF.

This clonotype is a singleton in its sample. The V call is TRBV6-1, the J call TRBJ2-5, with 7 bases aligning to TRBD2. Germline V gene sequence: CDR1 MNHNS, CDR2 SASEGT. J lost 11 bases, V lost 5 bases, and 26 bases had no gene match. The CDR3 is made up of 18 amino acids. The CDR3 loop is CASSSSPLAGLSYNEQYF. In nucleotides, the CDR3 is TGTGCCAGCAGTTCTTCCCCCTTAGCGGGTCTCTCCTACAATGAGCAGTACTTC.

This clonotype is medium-sized (0.01 to 0.1%) by share. V is TRBV11-2 and J is TRBJ2-3, with 8 bases that match TRBD2. CDR1 and CDR2 (germline): SGHAT, FQNNGV. V shed 6 bases, J shed 6 bases, and the junction held 14 bases outside the gene matches. The CDR3 has 16 amino acids. The CDR3 sequence: CASSTAGVSYTDTQYF. The CDR3 DNA reads TGTGCCAGCAGTACAGCGGGGGTTTCTTACACGGATACGCAGTATTTT.

The chain joins TRBV12-3 or TRBV12-4 to TRBJ1-1; D is unresolved. This CDR3 is 13 amino acids long. The V end was cut by 1 base, the J end by 1 base, with 4 bases between. CDR3 DNA sequence: TGTGCCAGCAGTTTAGGGACGAACACTGAAGCTTTCTTT. Translated: CASSLGTNTEAFF.

This clonotype is judged medium-sized (0.01 to 0.1%). The chain uses TRBV12-3 or TRBV12-4 and TRBJ2-2; tentatively, D is TRBD1 (5 bases). CDR3 size: 15 residues. V was shortened by 1 base and J by 7 bases, with 13 bases between the two germline ends. DNA for the CDR3: TGTGCCAGCAGTTTAGTAGGGGCTCTCGGCGGGGAGCTGTTTTTT. Protein sequence: CASSLVGALGGELFF.